The subject of this entry is one T cell receptor (beta chain). No antigen is known for it. The data belong to a study of T-cell memory formation after mild COVID-19. Study-level points and caveats: Of the contracting clones, CD4+ ones lay mainly in CM and EM, and CD8+ ones in EMRA. While clones contracting from day 15 to 85 were balanced between CD4 and CD8, later expanders leaned CD4+.

CDR1 is MNHEY and CDR2 is SVGEGT in the germline V gene. The CDR3 has 16 amino acids. The V end was cut by 0 bases, the J end by 0 bases, with 8 bases between. MiXCR, run by TCRdb on the 5' RACE reads, gives a single entry per CDR3 protein. The repertoire holds roughly 600,000 distinct CDR3 sequences, with roughly 18% as singletons. The sample taken for sequencing was PBMCs or a T cell subset sorted from them (not recorded which). The chain employs TRBV6-2 or TRBV6-3 and TRBJ2-2; D is uncertain. This receptor was identified in an adult woman who had mild COVID-19 (a few samples of this study predate the infection). Cell type and time point are not known. CDR3 DNA: TGTGCCAGCAGTTACTCGAATTCCCCGAACACCGGGGAGCTGTTTTTT. This codes for CASSYSNSPNTGELFF.